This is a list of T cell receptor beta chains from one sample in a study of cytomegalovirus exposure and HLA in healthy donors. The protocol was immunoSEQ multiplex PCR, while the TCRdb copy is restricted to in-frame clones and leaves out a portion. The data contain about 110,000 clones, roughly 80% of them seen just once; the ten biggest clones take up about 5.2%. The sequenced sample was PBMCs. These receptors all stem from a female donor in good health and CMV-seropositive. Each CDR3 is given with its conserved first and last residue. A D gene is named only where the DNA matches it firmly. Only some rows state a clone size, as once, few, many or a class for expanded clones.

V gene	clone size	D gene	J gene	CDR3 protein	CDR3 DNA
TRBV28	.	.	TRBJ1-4	CASTYGGPNEKLFF	TGTGCCAGCACCTACGGGGGGCCTAATGAAAAACTGTTTTTT
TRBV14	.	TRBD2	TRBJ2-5	CASSRRASGSTGTQYF	TGTGCCAGCAGCCGCAGGGCTAGCGGGTCTACGGGGACCCAGTACTTC
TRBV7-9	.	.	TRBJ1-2	CASSLANSRGYNYGYTF	TGTGCCAGCAGCTTAGCTAATTCCAGGGGATATAACTATGGCTACACCTTC
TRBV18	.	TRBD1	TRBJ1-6	CASSRQGAKNSPLHF	TGTGCCAGCTCACGACAGGGGGCAAAGAATTCACCCCTCCACTTT
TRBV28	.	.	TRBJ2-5	CASSLLSTDQETQYF	TGTGCCAGCAGTTTATTGTCGACAGACCAAGAGACCCAGTACTTC
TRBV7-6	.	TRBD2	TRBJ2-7	CASSPTRVSGSHEQYF	TGTGCCAGCAGCCCAACCCGGGTTAGCGGGAGCCACGAGCAGTACTTC
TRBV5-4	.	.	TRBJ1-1	CASSFKGSYTEAFF	TGTGCCAGCAGCTTTAAGGGGTCGTACACTGAAGCTTTCTTT
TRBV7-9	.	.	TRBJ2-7	CALRDLAVDEQYF	TGTGCCCTGCGGGACTTAGCTGTGGACGAGCAGTACTTC
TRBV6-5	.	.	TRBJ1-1	CASSHMVDTEAFF	TGTGCCAGCAGTCACATGGTGGACACTGAAGCTTTCTTT
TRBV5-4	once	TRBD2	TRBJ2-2	CASSLLAGGPGELFF	TGTGCCAGCAGCTTACTAGCGGGAGGTCCCGGGGAGCTGTTTTTT
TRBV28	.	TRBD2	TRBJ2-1	CASSPLGLAGSYNEQFF	TGTGCCAGCAGTCCGTTGGGACTAGCGGGCTCCTACAATGAGCAGTTCTTC
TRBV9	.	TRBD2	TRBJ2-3	CASSVVSGGAGTQYF	TGTGCCAGCAGCGTAGTTAGCGGGGGGGCCGGGACGCAGTATTTT
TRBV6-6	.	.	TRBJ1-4	CASSYSSGATNEKLFF	TGTGCCAGCAGTTACTCATCAGGGGCAACTAATGAAAAACTGTTTTTT
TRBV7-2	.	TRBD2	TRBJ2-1	CASRSSLAGANNEQFF	TGTGCCAGCAGATCTTCTTTAGCGGGGGCCAACAATGAGCAGTTCTTC